Sequencing of this T cell receptor beta chain was carried out in a study of PD-1 blockade in classical Hodgkin lymphoma. The study's findings and limits: What caused the repertoire differences, perhaps disease activity or prior therapy, remains undefined.

The CDR3 has 19 residues. V trimming: 2 bases; J trimming: 5 bases; junction bases outside the gene matches: 14. TCRdb keeps only in-frame clones here, not all; method: immunoSEQ multiplex PCR. The data show nearly 7,000 clones, 60% seen once. Documented time point: cycle 4 day 1 (C4D1), after less than 7 weeks of nivolumab. Every one of the patients relapsed after autologous stem cell transplantation (brentuximab vedotin exposure was variable). Thawed PBMCs underwent magnetic negative selection to obtain purified CD8+ T cells. To note about this clone: The antigen is not known.

This chain links TRBV5-3 with TRBJ2-1, with 12 bases matching TRBD2. TRBV5-3 is an ORF, and what it does is uncertain. Sequenced here: CD8+ T cells from blood, sampled before the fourth cycle of nivolumab. The clonotype was recovered from a human donor with classical Hodgkin lymphoma. The CDR3 loop is CARSFRRLAGDFFNNEQFF. Written as DNA, the CDR3 is TGTGCCAGAAGCTTTCGGAGACTAGCGGGAGATTTCTTCAACAATGAGCAGTTCTTC.